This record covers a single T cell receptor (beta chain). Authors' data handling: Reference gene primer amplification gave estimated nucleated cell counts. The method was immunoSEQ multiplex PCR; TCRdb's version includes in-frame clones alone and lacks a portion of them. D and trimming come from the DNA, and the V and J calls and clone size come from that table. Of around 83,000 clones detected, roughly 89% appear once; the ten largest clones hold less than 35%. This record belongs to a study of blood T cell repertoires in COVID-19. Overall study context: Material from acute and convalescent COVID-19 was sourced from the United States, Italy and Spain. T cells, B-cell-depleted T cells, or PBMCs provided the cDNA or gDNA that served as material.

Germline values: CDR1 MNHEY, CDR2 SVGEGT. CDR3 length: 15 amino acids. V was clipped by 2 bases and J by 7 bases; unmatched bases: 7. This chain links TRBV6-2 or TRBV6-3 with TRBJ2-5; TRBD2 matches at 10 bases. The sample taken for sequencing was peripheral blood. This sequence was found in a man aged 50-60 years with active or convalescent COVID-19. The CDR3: CASSYVAGGLMTQYF. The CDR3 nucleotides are TGTGCCAGCAGTTACGTAGCGGGGGGCCTGATGACCCAGTACTTC.